This T cell receptor (beta chain) derives from a study of blood T cell repertoires in COVID-19. Across the study: Researchers got acute and convalescent COVID-19 samples from the United States, Italy and Spain. T cells, B-cell-depleted T cells, or PBMCs supplied cDNA or gDNA.

Germline V gives CDR1 SGHAT, CDR2 FQNNGV. V gave up 1 base and J gave up 9 bases, with 16 bases separating them. The CDR3 contains 16 residues. Original processing methods: Amplification with reference gene primers provided the estimates of nucleated cell counts. Only in-frame clones appear in the TCRdb table, and some are missing; sequencing was by immunoSEQ multiplex PCR. That table gives V, J and clone size, and the DNA gave D and trimming. The sample includes roughly 34,000 clones, over 80% seen only once; the top ten take more than 13%. The specimen sequenced was peripheral blood. The TCR comes from a man aged 55 to 70 with active COVID-19. The rearrangement links TRBV11-2 to TRBJ1-6; no clear D gene. CDR3 amino acids: CASSLGSGGRGSPLHF. The DNA for the CDR3 is TGTGCCAGCAGCTTAGGGTCAGGAGGTCGTGGTTCACCCCTCCACTTT. The full variable domain, with the rest looked up from reference TRBV11-2 and TRBJ1-6, is EAGVAQSPRYKIIEKRQSVAFWCNPISGHATLYWYQQILGQGPKLLIQFQNNGVVDDSQLPKDRFSAERLKGVDSTLKIQPAKLEDSAVYLCASSLGSGGRGSPLHFGNGTRLTVT.